Listed below are T cell receptor beta chains from one sample, sequenced in a study of PD-L1 blockade in urothelial cancer. TCRdb keeps only in-frame clones here, not all; method: immunoSEQ multiplex PCR. The table lists 45,000 to 50,000 clones, approximately 81% of them singletons, with approximately 10% in the top ten. The source was PBMCs, collected around atezolizumab (anti-PD-L1) treatment. Every receptor here comes from a man between 65 and 79 years old with urothelial cancer. Both conserved end residues are part of each CDR3. A D gene is named only where the DNA matches it firmly. Some rows have no size entry. The others give once, few or many, or a class for an expanded clone.

j_gene | abundance | v_gene | d_gene | CDR3nt | CDR3aa
TRBJ1-4 | NA | TRBV4-1 | NA | TGCGCCAGCAGCCAAAAGACCTGGGCAGAAAAACTGTTTTTT | CASSQKTWAEKLFF
TRBJ1-2 | NA | TRBV2 | TRBD1 | TGTGCCAGCAGTGATCAGGGACAGGGGAATGGCTACACCTTC | CASSDQGQGNGYTF
TRBJ1-2 | NA | TRBV18 | NA | TGTGCCAGCTCACCCCGATCCGAGAGCCCTAACTATGGCTACACCTTC | CASSPRSESPNYGYTF
TRBJ2-6 | NA | TRBV5-1 | NA | TGCGCCAGCAGCGGGCGGGACTCTGGGGCCAACGTCCTGACTTTC | CASSGRDSGANVLTF
TRBJ2-1 | NA | TRBV6-4 | TRBD2 | TGTGCCAGCAGCCTACAACCTTCGGGAGGGTACAATGAGCAGTTCTTC | CASSLQPSGGYNEQFF
TRBJ2-1 | NA | TRBV21-1 | NA | TGTGCCAGCAGCTTCGAACCCCAACTAGCGTCGTCCTACAATGAGCAGTTCTTC | CASSFEPQLASSYNEQFF
TRBJ1-1 | NA | TRBV6-6 | NA | TGTGCCAGCACTAAATGGGGGGGTCAACAGAACACTGAAGCTTTCTTT | CASTKWGGQQNTEAFF
TRBJ2-7 | NA | TRBV5-1 | TRBD2 | TGCGCCAGCAGCGCATTAGCGGGAGGCTCCTACGAGCAGTACTTC | CASSALAGGSYEQYF
TRBJ2-5 | NA | TRBV7-3 | NA | TGTGCCAGCAGCTTAACAGGAGGGCAAGAGACCCAGTACTTC | CASSLTGGQETQYF
TRBJ2-1 | NA | TRBV21-1 | NA | TGTGCCAGCAGCCCTCGACAGGGACCCAATGAGCAGTTCTTC | CASSPRQGPNEQFF
TRBJ1-4 | once | TRBV7-9 | NA | TGTGCCAGCAGCGTGGCAGGGGCGAACGAAAAACTGTTTTTT | CASSVAGANEKLFF
TRBJ1-4 | NA | TRBV27 | TRBD1 | TGTGCCAGCAGTCGTTACCGGGACAGTAATGAAAAACTGTTTTTT | CASSRYRDSNEKLFF
TRBJ2-1 | NA | TRBV4-2 | NA | TGTGCCAGCAGCCAAGCGACTAGTGCATCCTACAATGAGCAGTTCTTC | CASSQATSASYNEQFF
TRBJ2-1 | NA | TRBV27 | TRBD1 | TGTGCCAGCAGTTTACGCGTGACAGGGGGGTACAATGAGCAGTTCTTC | CASSLRVTGGYNEQFF
TRBJ2-1 | few | TRBV2 | NA | TGTGCCAGCAGGGAGGACAGCCCCTACAATGAGCAGTTCTTC | CASREDSPYNEQFF
TRBJ2-1 | few | TRBV19 | TRBD1 | TGTGCCAGTAGTCACGGACAGGTCCAATTGGGGCAGTTCTTC | CASSHGQVQLGQFF
TRBJ2-7 | few | TRBV5-1 | NA | TGCGCCAGCAGCTTGGGAGACGGGAGTGGAGGTGAGCAGTACTTC | CASSLGDGSGGEQYF
TRBJ2-5 | NA | TRBV9 | TRBD1 | TGTGCCAGCAGCCAGACATGGGGGCGACAGGGTGAAGAGACCCAGTACTTC | CASSQTWGRQGEETQYF
TRBJ2-7 | NA | TRBV28 | TRBD2 | TGTGCCAGCGGTTCACTGGGTCGACTAGCGGGAGTAAGTGACGAGCAGTACTTC | CASGSLGRLAGVSDEQYF
TRBJ2-5 | few | TRBV6-5 | TRBD2 | TGTGCCAGCAGCCCCTGGGGGAGGGAACAAGAGACCCAGTACTTC | CASSPWGREQETQYF
TRBJ1-5 | NA | TRBV2 | NA | TGTGCCAGCAGTGGGAGACCTAGCAATCAGCCCCAGCATTTT | CASSGRPSNQPQHF
TRBJ1-3 | NA | TRBV27 | NA | TGTGCCAGCAGTTTGCGGGGGCTAGTTGGAAACACCATATATTTT | CASSLRGLVGNTIYF
TRBJ2-7 | NA | TRBV18 | NA | TGTGCCAGCTCACCAAGTAAAGGGGGCTACGAGCAGTACTTC | CASSPSKGGYEQYF
TRBJ1-5 | once | TRBV28 | NA | TGTGCCAGCAGTTTACCACAGGGAGAGAATCAGCCCCAGCATTTT | CASSLPQGENQPQHF
TRBJ2-1 | few | TRBV5-4 | NA | TGTGCCAGCAGCCTGGGGACTTACAATGAGCAGTTCTTC | CASSLGTYNEQFF
TRBJ2-3 | NA | TRBV5-4 | NA | TGTGCCAGCAGCTTGGCGGGAACGACAGATACGCAGTATTTT | CASSLAGTTDTQYF
TRBJ2-7 | NA | TRBV10-2 | TRBD2 | TGCGCCAGCACCCCCGGGACTAGTGGATCCGAGCAGTACTTC | CASTPGTSGSEQYF
TRBJ1-1 | NA | TRBV12-5 | NA | TGTGCTAGTGGCACCGAAACTGAGAACACTGAAGCTTTCTTT | CASGTETENTEAFF
TRBJ2-2 | NA | TRBV30 | NA | TGTGCCTGGAGTGTTCAGGGCGCGGGGGAGCTGTTTTTT | CAWSVQGAGELFF
TRBJ1-5 | few | TRBV9 | NA | TGTGCCAGCAGCCCAGAGGGTAGCAATCAGCCCCAGCATTTT | CASSPEGSNQPQHF
TRBJ1-5 | NA | TRBV19 | TRBD1 | TGTGCCACCCTCGGGACAGTTAATAGCAATCAGCCCCAGCATTTT | CATLGTVNSNQPQHF
TRBJ2-1 | few | TRBV7-3 | TRBD2 | TGTGCCAGCAGCTTGGGGCCGGGATCGGGCGGGAGGAATGAGCAGTTCTTC | CASSLGPGSGGRNEQFF
TRBJ2-2 | NA | TRBV5-1 | TRBD1 | TGCGCCAGCAGCGGCCAGGGACAGGTTAACACCGGGGAGCTGTTTTTT | CASSGQGQVNTGELFF
TRBJ1-1 | NA | TRBV2 | NA | TGTGCCAGCACTAGGGGAAACACTGAAGCTTTCTTT | CASTRGNTEAFF
TRBJ2-7 | NA | TRBV29-1 | NA | TGCAGCGTTCGAGAGGGGGGGCGCGGATACGAGCAGTACTTC | CSVREGGRGYEQYF
TRBJ2-2 | NA | TRBV7-6 | NA | TGTGCCAGCAGCCCGGGGACCGGGGAGCTGTTTTTT | CASSPGTGELFF
TRBJ1-4 | NA | TRBV28 | TRBD1 | TGTGCCAGCAGTTCTCTGACAGGGGGTTCTGAAAAACTGTTTTTT | CASSSLTGGSEKLFF
TRBJ1-1 | NA | TRBV5-1 | NA | TGCGCCAGCAGCTTGGAAGGGGGAACTGAAGCTTTCTTT | CASSLEGGTEAFF
TRBJ2-3 | NA | TRBV6-1 | NA | TGTGCCACAACTAGCACAGATACGCAGTATTTT | CATTSTDTQYF
TRBJ1-4 | NA | TRBV30 | NA | TGTGCCTGGAGTGTACGCGATGAAAAACTGTTTTTT | CAWSVRDEKLFF
TRBJ2-2 | NA | TRBV28 | NA | TGTGCCAGCAGTTTAATCGGAGTAAACACCGGGGAGCTGTTTTTT | CASSLIGVNTGELFF
TRBJ2-3 | NA | TRBV5-4 | NA | TGTGCCAGCAGCCCGACCGGTGAGGGCCCACCTAGAGATACGCAGTATTTT | CASSPTGEGPPRDTQYF
TRBJ2-6 | few | TRBV19 | NA | TGTGCCAGTTGCCAGGGGTGGGGGGCCAACGTCCTGACTTTC | CASCQGWGANVLTF
TRBJ2-4 | NA | TRBV6-5 | TRBD2 | TGTGCCAGCAGTCAGCGGGGGATCGAAAACATTCAGTACTTC | CASSQRGIENIQYF
TRBJ2-4 | NA | TRBV6-1 | NA | TGTGCCAGCAGTCAGGGGTCCCTAGCTGACATTCAGTACTTC | CASSQGSLADIQYF
TRBJ1-1 | NA | TRBV28 | NA | TGTGCCAGCAGTTTATCGGGGGGGAGCACTGAAGCTTTCTTT | CASSLSGGSTEAFF
TRBJ1-5 | NA | TRBV7-2 | NA | TGTGCCAGCAGCTTCAGGAAAAATCAGCCCCAGCATTTT | CASSFRKNQPQHF
TRBJ2-7 | NA | TRBV5-1 | NA | TGCGCCAGCAGCCTGGCCTGGACAGCCTACGAGCAGTACTTC | CASSLAWTAYEQYF
TRBJ2-3 | NA | TRBV5-1 | TRBD2 | TGCGCCAGCAGCTTGGGAGCGGGATCCGGCACAGATACGCAGTATTTT | CASSLGAGSGTDTQYF
TRBJ2-2 | NA | TRBV4-1 | TRBD1 | TGCGCCAGCAGCCAACCTGACAGGGGCTGGGGGCGCTTCATCGGGGAGCTGTTTTTT | CASSQPDRGWGRFIGELFF
TRBJ2-5 | NA | TRBV2 | TRBD1 | TGTGCCAGCAGTGAACAGGGGGCGCTGGAGACCCAGTACTTC | CASSEQGALETQYF
TRBJ2-7 | NA | TRBV19 | NA | TGTGCCAGTAGTTTCGGCTACGAGCAGTACTTC | CASSFGYEQYF
TRBJ1-5 | NA | TRBV7-2 | NA | TGTGCCAGCAGCTTAGATGCGAATCAGCCCCAGCATTTT | CASSLDANQPQHF
TRBJ1-2 | NA | TRBV2 | NA | TGTGCCAGCAGCCCCGACAGAGACTATGGCTACACCTTC | CASSPDRDYGYTF
TRBJ2-3 | once | TRBV5-1 | TRBD2 | TGCGCCAGCAGCCCGGGACTAGCGGGAGATCAAGATACGCAGTATTTT | CASSPGLAGDQDTQYF